The source of this T cell receptor beta chain is a study of Ad26.COV2.S vaccination and SARS-CoV-2 variants. About the research overall: In the study, Ad26.COV2.S was injected intramuscularly once, or twice 56 days apart. Broader study findings: Reportedly, after vaccination the spike-specific CD8+ and CD4+ T cell responses displayed substantial breadth.

Trimming removed 8 bases from V and 6 bases from J, with 25 bases in between. This CDR3 spans 16 amino acids. CDR1 is SEHNR, CDR2 FQNEAQ, per germline (reference sequence). The assay was immunoSEQ multiplex PCR, and TCRdb's table has in-frame clones only and misses some. The profile shows approximately 240,000 clones, 70% to 90% of them singletons. The treatment was: approximately 18 received Ad26.COV2.S at low or high dose, single or two shots; roughly five received placebo; per-sample allocation not given. The samples date from day 63 after the first vaccine or placebo injection. Vaccine was an Ad26 vector expressing Wuhan-strain SARS-CoV-2 spike. On this clone: What it recognizes is unknown.

The rearrangement links TRBV7-9 to TRBJ1-2, with unresolved D. The source of this sequence is a person aged 18-65 years who received the Ad26.COV2.S COVID-19 vaccine or a placebo. Source: peripheral blood, taken in a trial of Ad26.COV2.S vaccine versus placebo. This CDR3 reads CASSRASWSGENGYTF. CDR3 coding DNA: TGTGCCAGCTCCCGAGCCTCTTGGAGTGGGGAAAATGGCTACACCTTC.